The sequence of this T cell receptor beta chain was determined in a study of T cell repertoires in cytomegalovirus infection. This clonotype appeared many times. Trimming cost V 6 bases and J 2 bases; bases outside gene matches: 5. Germline V CDR1 and CDR2: SGHTA, FQGNSA. This CDR3 contains 16 residues. MiXCR was run by TCRdb on the reads, yielding one entry per CDR3 protein. Of around 550,000 distinct CDR3 sequences detected, about a quarter appear once; the ten largest clones hold roughly an eighth. The chain has TRBV7-2 and TRBJ2-1; 12 nucleotides agree with TRBD2. The sample consisted of PBMCs. This clonotype was sampled from a human donor in good health (CMV status not recorded). Some clones in this sample may be carry-over from other donors' samples. Written as DNA, the CDR3 is TGTGCCAGCAGTTACCGACTAGCGGGAGCCTACAATGAGCAGTTCTTC. Translation: CASSYRLAGAYNEQFF.